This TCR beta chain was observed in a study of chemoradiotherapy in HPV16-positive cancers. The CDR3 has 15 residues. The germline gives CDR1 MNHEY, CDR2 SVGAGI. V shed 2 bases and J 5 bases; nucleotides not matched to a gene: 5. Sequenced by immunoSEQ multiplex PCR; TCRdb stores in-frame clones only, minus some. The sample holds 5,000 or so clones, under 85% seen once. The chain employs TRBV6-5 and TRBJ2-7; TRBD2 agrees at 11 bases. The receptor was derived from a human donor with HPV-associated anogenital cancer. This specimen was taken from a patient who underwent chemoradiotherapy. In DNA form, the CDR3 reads TGTGCCAGCAGTTACCAGACTAGCGGGACGGACGAGCAGTACTTC. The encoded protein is CASSYQTSGTDEQYF.